These T cell receptor beta chains were read from a single sample in a study of T cell changes during pregnancy in multiple sclerosis. Data came from immunoSEQ multiplex PCR; TCRdb stores just in-frame clones and leaves some out. The sample has 35,000 to 55,000 clones; roughly nine tenths are singletons. The sequenced sample was CD4+ T cells from peripheral blood mononuclear cells, obtained after pregnancy. Source of these receptors: a female donor with multiple sclerosis, enrolled in a pregnancy study. CDR3s include the opening cysteine and the closing phenylalanine or tryptophan. The D gene is left open where the match is weak. The size entry is marked missing in some rows and otherwise reads once, few, many or a size class.

d_call | j_call | clone_size | v_call | cdr3_nt | cdr3_aa
- | TRBJ1-2 | - | TRBV5-1 | TGCGCCAGCAGCTTGGCGGCAGGGGAAGATGGCTACACCTTC | CASSLAAGEDGYTF
TRBD2 | TRBJ2-7 | once | TRBV7-3 | TGTGCCAGCAGCTCTCTAGCGGGAGGGCCTTACGAGCAGTACTTC | CASSSLAGGPYEQYF
TRBD1 | TRBJ2-7 | - | TRBV18 | TGTGCCAGCTCACAAAATAGGGACAGCTACGAGCAGTACTTC | CASSQNRDSYEQYF
- | TRBJ1-1 | - | TRBV28 | TGTGCCAGCAGTTTATTGCAGGTGAACACTGAAGCTTTCTTT | CASSLLQVNTEAFF
- | TRBJ2-4 | - | TRBV4-3 | TGCGCCAGCAGCCAAGAATTAGGGAGACTAGCCAAAAACATTCAGTACTTC | CASSQELGRLAKNIQYF
- | TRBJ1-1 | - | TRBV28 | TGTGCCAGCATCTCGGGGACTGAAGCTTTCTTT | CASISGTEAFF
- | TRBJ2-1 | - | TRBV5-1 | TGCGCCAGCAGCTTTCCTTGGGGCGCCGATAGGAATGAGCAGTTCTTC | CASSFPWGADRNEQFF
- | TRBJ1-2 | - | TRBV11-3 | TGTGCCAGCAGCTTAAGCGGACGGGCGGCGAGCTATGGCTACACCTTC | CASSLSGRAASYGYTF
TRBD2 | TRBJ2-1 | - | TRBV6-4 | TGTGCCAGCAGTGGACTAGCGGGGCCAAATGAGCAGTTCTTC | CASSGLAGPNEQFF
TRBD2 | TRBJ2-3 | - | TRBV7-2 | TGTGCCAGCAGCTTAGCGCCCACTAGCGGGAGCACAGATACGCAGTATTTT | CASSLAPTSGSTDTQYF
TRBD1 | TRBJ2-5 | - | TRBV5-4 | TGTGCCAGCAGCCCTATCACAGGGGTAGTAGAGACCCAGTACTTC | CASSPITGVVETQYF
- | TRBJ1-2 | - | TRBV7-2 | TGTGCCAGCAGCTTCCCCGGGATCATTGGCTACACCTTC | CASSFPGIIGYTF
TRBD1 | TRBJ1-4 | - | TRBV2 | TGTGCCAGCAGAGAAACAGGGGTGGTTTTGGAAAAACTGTTTTTT | CASRETGVVLEKLFF
- | TRBJ1-5 | - | TRBV10-3 | TGTGCCATCAGTGAGTCTCCAGGGGATCAGCCCCAGCATTTT | CAISESPGDQPQHF
- | TRBJ1-5 | - | TRBV21-1 | TGTGCCAGCAGCAAGGGGGAGGGGAACAATCAGCCCCAGCATTTT | CASSKGEGNNQPQHF
- | TRBJ2-7 | once | TRBV28 | TGTGCCAGCAGTTTGGCGGGCTCCTACGAGCAGTACTTC | CASSLAGSYEQYF
TRBD2 | TRBJ2-1 | once | TRBV5-4 | TGTGCCAGCAGCCCCTCTAGCGGAGGCTCCTACAATGAGCAGTTCTTC | CASSPSSGGSYNEQFF
TRBD2 | TRBJ2-3 | - | TRBV6-5 | TGTGCCAGCAGTTACAATTTTGGCGGGGGGACAGATACGCAGTATTTT | CASSYNFGGGTDTQYF
TRBD2 | TRBJ2-7 | - | TRBV27 | TGTGCCAGCAAACGGACTAGCGGAGTAAGTAACTCCTACGAGCAGTACTTC | CASKRTSGVSNSYEQYF
TRBD2 | TRBJ2-7 | once | TRBV28 | TGTGCCACCTGGGGACTAGCCCACGAGCAGTACTTC | CATWGLAHEQYF
TRBD1 | TRBJ1-4 | - | TRBV7-9 | TGTGCCAGCAGCTTACTTGGCGGCCTACAGGGGACGGGGGAAAAACTGTTTTTT | CASSLLGGLQGTGEKLFF
TRBD1 | TRBJ2-7 | - | TRBV6-1 | TGTGCCAGCAGTGAAAACAGGGGGCTCGAGCAGTACTTC | CASSENRGLEQYF
TRBD1 | TRBJ1-5 | - | TRBV4-1 | TGCGCCAGCAGCCAGGTCCCCGGGACAGCTAATCAGCCCCAGCATTTT | CASSQVPGTANQPQHF
TRBD1 | TRBJ1-4 | - | TRBV5-4 | TGTGCCAGCAGCGGGCAGGGGGCGACTAATGAAAAACTGTTTTTT | CASSGQGATNEKLFF
TRBD2 | TRBJ2-2 | - | TRBV5-1 | TGCGCCAGCAGCTTGGCGGGGGGAATCAACACCGGGGAGCTGTTTTTT | CASSLAGGINTGELFF
- | TRBJ1-4 | once | TRBV15 | TGTGCCACCAGCAGAGCACAGGATGAAATCGCAACTAATGAAAAACTGTTTTTT | CATSRAQDEIATNEKLFF
TRBD1 | TRBJ1-4 | - | TRBV19 | TGTGCCAGTAGCGGACAGGGTAATGAAAAACTGTTTTTT | CASSGQGNEKLFF
TRBD2 | TRBJ2-1 | once | TRBV7-9 | TGTGCCAGCCTTTTGTGGTCAGCGGGGGTATCCTACAATGAGCAGTTCTTC | CASLLWSAGVSYNEQFF
TRBD1 | TRBJ1-2 | - | TRBV19 | TGTGCCAGTAGCCACACACGGACAGGGAGCTATGGCTACACCTTC | CASSHTRTGSYGYTF
- | TRBJ1-6 | - | TRBV5-5 | TGTGCCAGCGGCTATGGGATGGACAGTCTTAATTCACCCCTCCACTTT | CASGYGMDSLNSPLHF
TRBD2 | TRBJ2-3 | - | TRBV5-3 | TGTGCCAGCCGCGAAGGGAGGGAGGACACAGATACGCAGTATTTT | CASREGREDTDTQYF
TRBD1 | TRBJ2-5 | once | TRBV2 | TGTGCCAGCGGCCGGGACAGGACACAAGAGACCCAGTACTTC | CASGRDRTQETQYF
TRBD1 | TRBJ1-6 | - | TRBV5-4 | TGTGCCAGCAGCCGGGACAGTTCCCAGGGGGGTTCACCCCTCCACTTT | CASSRDSSQGGSPLHF
- | TRBJ1-1 | - | TRBV5-6 | TGTGCCAGCAGCTTGGGCAGGGGCCGGAACACTGAAGCTTTCTTT | CASSLGRGRNTEAFF
TRBD2 | TRBJ2-1 | - | TRBV6-1 | TGTGCCAGCACCAAAGGGCGGGGGAGGGACAATGAGCAGTTCTTC | CASTKGRGRDNEQFF
- | TRBJ1-1 | - | TRBV19 | TGTGCCAGTAGTATCCAGGGAGGAGGGAACACTGAAGCTTTCTTT | CASSIQGGGNTEAFF
TRBD2 | TRBJ2-7 | - | TRBV5-6 | TGTGCCAGCAGCGCCGGACTAGCGGCGAGGTACGAGCAGTACTTC | CASSAGLAARYEQYF
TRBD2 | TRBJ2-7 | - | TRBV5-1 | TGCGCCAGCAGCTGGGCGGGAGGGGCAGGCGAGCAGTACTTC | CASSWAGGAGEQYF
- | TRBJ1-2 | once | TRBV7-9 | TGTGCCAGCAGCTTAGACAGTGGTGGCTACACCTTC | CASSLDSGGYTF
- | TRBJ2-1 | - | TRBV5-1 | TGCGCCAGCAGCTCGAGCGGGTATTACAATGAGCAGTTCTTC | CASSSSGYYNEQFF
- | TRBJ2-3 | - | TRBV6-5 | TGTGCCAGCAGTTACCACAGGGACACAGATACGCAGTATTTT | CASSYHRDTDTQYF
TRBD1 | TRBJ1-2 | - | TRBV2 | TGTGCCAGCAGTTTAACTTCGAGGACAGGGGCCTATGGCTACACCTTC | CASSLTSRTGAYGYTF
TRBD1 | TRBJ1-5 | few | TRBV5-3 | TGTGCCAGAAGCTACCGACAGGGCCCCTATAGCAATCAGCCCCAGCATTTT | CARSYRQGPYSNQPQHF
- | TRBJ1-6 | - | TRBV7-9 | TGTGCCAGCAGCTTAGAAGTGGGGGGTAATTCACCCCTCCACTTT | CASSLEVGGNSPLHF
TRBD1 | TRBJ2-7 | - | TRBV5-8 | TGTGCCAGCAGACGCACAGGGGGGTCCGAGCAGTACTTC | CASRRTGGSEQYF
TRBD2 | TRBJ2-3 | - | TRBV7-2 | TGTGCCAGCAGCCCTACTAGCGGGAGCACAGATACGCAGTATTTT | CASSPTSGSTDTQYF
- | TRBJ2-3 | - | TRBV5-1 | TGCGCCAGCAGCCCGGGCTGGGGCGAGGGCACAGATACGCAGTATTTT | CASSPGWGEGTDTQYF
TRBD2 | TRBJ2-1 | - | TRBV4-1 | TGCGCCAGCAGCCAACTAGCGGGATCCTACAATGAGCAGTTCTTC | CASSQLAGSYNEQFF